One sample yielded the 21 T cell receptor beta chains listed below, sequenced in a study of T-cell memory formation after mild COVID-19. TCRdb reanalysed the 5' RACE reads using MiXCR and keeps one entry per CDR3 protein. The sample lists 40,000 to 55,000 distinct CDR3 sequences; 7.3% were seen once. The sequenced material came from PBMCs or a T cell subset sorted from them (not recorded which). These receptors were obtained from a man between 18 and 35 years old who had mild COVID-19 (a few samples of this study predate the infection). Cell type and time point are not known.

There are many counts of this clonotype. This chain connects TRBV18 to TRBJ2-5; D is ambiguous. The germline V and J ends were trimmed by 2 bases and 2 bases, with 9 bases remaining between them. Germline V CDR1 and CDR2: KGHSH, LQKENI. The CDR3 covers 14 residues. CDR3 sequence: CASSPGNRQETQYF. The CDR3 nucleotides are TGTGCCAGCTCACCAGGGAATAGGCAAGAGACCCAGTACTTC.

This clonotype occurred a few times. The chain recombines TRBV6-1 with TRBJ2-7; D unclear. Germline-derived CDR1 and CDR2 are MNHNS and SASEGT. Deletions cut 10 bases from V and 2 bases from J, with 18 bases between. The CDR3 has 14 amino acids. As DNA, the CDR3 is TGTGCCATAGGTAGTTTTTTTCGAACCTACGAGCAGTACTTC. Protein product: CAIGSFFRTYEQYF.

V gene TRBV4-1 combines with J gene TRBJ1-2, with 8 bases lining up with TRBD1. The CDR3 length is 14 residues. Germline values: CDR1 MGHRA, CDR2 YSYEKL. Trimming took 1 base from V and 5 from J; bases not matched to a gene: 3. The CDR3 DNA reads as TGCGCCAGCAGCCAAGGGACAGGGCGTTATGGCTACACCTTC. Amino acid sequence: CASSQGTGRYGYTF.

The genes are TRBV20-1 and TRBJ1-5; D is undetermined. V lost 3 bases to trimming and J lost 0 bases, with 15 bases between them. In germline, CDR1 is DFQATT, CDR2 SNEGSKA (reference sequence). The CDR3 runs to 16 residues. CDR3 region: CSASEARGYSNQPQHF. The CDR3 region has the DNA TGCAGTGCTAGTGAGGCCAGAGGCTATAGCAATCAGCCCCAGCATTTT.

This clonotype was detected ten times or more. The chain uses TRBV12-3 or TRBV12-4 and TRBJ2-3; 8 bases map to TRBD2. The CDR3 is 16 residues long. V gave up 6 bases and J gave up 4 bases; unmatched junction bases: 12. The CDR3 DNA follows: TGTGCCAGCAGCCCTTGGGGTAGCGGGGCCTCAGATACGCAGTATTTT. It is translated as CASSPWGSGASDTQYF.

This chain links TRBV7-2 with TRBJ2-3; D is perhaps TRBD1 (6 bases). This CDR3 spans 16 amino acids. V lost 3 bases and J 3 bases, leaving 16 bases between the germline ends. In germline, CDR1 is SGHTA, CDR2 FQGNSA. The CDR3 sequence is CASSLDPGQKTDTQYF. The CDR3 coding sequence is TGTGCCAGCAGCTTGGATCCGGGACAAAAAACAGATACGCAGTATTTT.

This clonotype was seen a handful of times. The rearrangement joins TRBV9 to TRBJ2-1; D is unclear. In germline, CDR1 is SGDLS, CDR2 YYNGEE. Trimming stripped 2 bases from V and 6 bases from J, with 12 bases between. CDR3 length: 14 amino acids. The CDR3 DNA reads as TGTGCCAGCAGCGTCCGTAGCAGTCTCAATGAGCAGTTCTTC. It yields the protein CASSVRSSLNEQFF.

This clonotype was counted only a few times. Written as DNA, the CDR3 is TGTGCCAGCAGCACCTTAGACGAGACCCAGTACTTC. This codes for CASSTLDETQYF. The genes are TRBV7-2 and TRBJ2-5; D not resolved. Germline V lookup: CDR1 SGHTA, CDR2 FQGNSA. The CDR3 has 12 amino acids. V was pared by 5 bases and J by 5 bases, with 9 bases between. Complete variable domain (other parts from reference TRBV7-2 and TRBJ2-5): GAGVSQSPSNKVTEKGKDVELRCDPISGHTALYWYRQSLGQGLEFLIYFQGNSAPDKSGLPSDRFSAERTGGSVSTLTIQRTQQEDSAVYLCASSTLDETQYFGPGTRLLVL.

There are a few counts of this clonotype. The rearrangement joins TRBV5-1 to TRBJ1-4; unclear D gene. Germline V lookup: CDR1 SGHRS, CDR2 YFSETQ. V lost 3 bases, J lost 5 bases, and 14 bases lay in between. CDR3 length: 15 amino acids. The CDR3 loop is CASSSSSSLNEKLFF. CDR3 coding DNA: TGCGCCAGCAGCTCTTCGAGCTCCCTCAATGAAAAACTGTTTTTT.

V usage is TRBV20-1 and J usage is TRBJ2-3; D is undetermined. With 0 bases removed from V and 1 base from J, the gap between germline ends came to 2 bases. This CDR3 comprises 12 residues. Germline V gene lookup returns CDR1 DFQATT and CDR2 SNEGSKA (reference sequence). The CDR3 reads CSARDGTDTQYF. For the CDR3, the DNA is TGCAGTGCTAGAGACGGCACAGATACGCAGTATTTT.

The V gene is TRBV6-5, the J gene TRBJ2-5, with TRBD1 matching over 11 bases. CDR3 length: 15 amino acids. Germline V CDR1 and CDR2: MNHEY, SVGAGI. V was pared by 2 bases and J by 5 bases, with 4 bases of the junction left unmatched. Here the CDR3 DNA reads TGTGCCAGCAGTTACGGTGGGACAGGGGGGGAGACCCAGTACTTC. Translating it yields CASSYGGTGGETQYF.

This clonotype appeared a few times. CDR3 DNA sequence: TGTGCCAGCAGCTTGTTTAGCGGGGGGGCCGAGACCCAGTACTTC. Translated: CASSLFSGGAETQYF. The chain combines TRBV5-5 with TRBJ2-5, with 11 bases lining up with TRBD2. Germline CDR1 is SGHKS and CDR2 is YYEKEE (reference sequence). The CDR3 runs to 15 residues. J gave up 5 bases and V 1 base, and 4 bases lay outside the gene matches.

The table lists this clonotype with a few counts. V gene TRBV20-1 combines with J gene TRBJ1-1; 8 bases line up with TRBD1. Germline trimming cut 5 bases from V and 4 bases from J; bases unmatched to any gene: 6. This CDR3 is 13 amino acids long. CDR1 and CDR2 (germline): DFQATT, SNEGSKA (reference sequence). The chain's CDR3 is CSAWTGLGTEAFF. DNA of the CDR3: TGCAGTGCTTGGACAGGGCTGGGCACTGAAGCTTTCTTT.

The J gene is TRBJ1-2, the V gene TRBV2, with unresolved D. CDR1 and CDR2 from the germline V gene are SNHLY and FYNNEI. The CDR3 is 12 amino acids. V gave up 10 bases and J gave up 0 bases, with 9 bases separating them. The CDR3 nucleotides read TGTGCCACCGAAACTTCTAACTATGGCTACACCTTC. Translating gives CATETSNYGYTF.

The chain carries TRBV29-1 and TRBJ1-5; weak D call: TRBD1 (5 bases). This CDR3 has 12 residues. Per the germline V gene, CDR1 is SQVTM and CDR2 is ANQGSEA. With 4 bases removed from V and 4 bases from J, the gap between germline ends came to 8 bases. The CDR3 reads CSVGGGNQPQHF. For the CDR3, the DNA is TGCAGCGTTGGGGGGGGAAATCAGCCCCAGCATTTT. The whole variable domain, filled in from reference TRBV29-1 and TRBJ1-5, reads SAVISQKPSRDICQRGTSLTIQCQVDSQVTMMFWYRQQPGQSLTLIATANQGSEATYESGFVIDKFPISRPNLTFSTLTVSNMSPEDSSIYLCSVGGGNQPQHFGDGTRLSIL.

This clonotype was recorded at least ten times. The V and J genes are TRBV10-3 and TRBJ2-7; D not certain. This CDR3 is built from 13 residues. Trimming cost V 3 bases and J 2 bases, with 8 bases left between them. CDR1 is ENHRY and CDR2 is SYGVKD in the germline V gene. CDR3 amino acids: CAISDVKAYEQYF. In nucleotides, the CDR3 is TGTGCCATCAGTGACGTTAAGGCCTACGAGCAGTACTTC.

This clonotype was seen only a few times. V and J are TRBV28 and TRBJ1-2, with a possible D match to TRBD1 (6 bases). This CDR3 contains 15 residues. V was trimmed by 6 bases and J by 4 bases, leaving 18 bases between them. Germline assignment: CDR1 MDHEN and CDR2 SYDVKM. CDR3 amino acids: CASRSPPGHVYGYTF. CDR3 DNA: TGTGCCAGCAGGTCGCCCCCGGGACACGTCTATGGCTACACCTTC.

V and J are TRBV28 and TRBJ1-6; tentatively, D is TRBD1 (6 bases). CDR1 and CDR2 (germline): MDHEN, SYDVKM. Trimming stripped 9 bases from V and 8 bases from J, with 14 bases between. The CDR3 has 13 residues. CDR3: CASGTGTHSPLHF. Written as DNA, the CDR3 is TGTGCCAGTGGAACAGGGACCCATTCACCCCTCCACTTT.

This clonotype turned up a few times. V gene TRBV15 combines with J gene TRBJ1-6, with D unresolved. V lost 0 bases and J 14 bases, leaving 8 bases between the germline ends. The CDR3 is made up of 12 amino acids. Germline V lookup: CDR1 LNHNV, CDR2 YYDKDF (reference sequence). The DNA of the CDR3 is TGTGCCACCAGCAGAGACCGCTCAACCCTCCACTTT. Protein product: CATSRDRSTLHF. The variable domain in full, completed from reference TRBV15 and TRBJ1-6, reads DAMVIQNPRYQVTQFGKPVTLSCSQTLNHNVMYWYQQKSSQAPKLLFHYYDKDFNNEADTPDNFQSRRPNTSFCFLDIRSPGLGDTAMYLCATSRDRSTLHFGNGTRLTVT.

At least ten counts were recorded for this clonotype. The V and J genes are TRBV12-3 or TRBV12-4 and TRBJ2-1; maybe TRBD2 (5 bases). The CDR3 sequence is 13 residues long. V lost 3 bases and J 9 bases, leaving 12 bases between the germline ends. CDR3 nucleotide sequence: TGTGCCAGCAGTTTGTTCAGCGAGGGTGAGCAGTTCTTC. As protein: CASSLFSEGEQFF.

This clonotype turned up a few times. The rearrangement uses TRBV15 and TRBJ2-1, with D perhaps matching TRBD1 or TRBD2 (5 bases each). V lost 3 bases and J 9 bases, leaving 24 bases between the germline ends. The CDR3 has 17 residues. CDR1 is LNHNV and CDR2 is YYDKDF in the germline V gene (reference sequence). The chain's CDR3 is CATSRELGVQQLSEQFF. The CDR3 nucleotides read TGTGCCACCAGCAGGGAGCTGGGGGTGCAGCAGTTAAGTGAGCAGTTCTTC.